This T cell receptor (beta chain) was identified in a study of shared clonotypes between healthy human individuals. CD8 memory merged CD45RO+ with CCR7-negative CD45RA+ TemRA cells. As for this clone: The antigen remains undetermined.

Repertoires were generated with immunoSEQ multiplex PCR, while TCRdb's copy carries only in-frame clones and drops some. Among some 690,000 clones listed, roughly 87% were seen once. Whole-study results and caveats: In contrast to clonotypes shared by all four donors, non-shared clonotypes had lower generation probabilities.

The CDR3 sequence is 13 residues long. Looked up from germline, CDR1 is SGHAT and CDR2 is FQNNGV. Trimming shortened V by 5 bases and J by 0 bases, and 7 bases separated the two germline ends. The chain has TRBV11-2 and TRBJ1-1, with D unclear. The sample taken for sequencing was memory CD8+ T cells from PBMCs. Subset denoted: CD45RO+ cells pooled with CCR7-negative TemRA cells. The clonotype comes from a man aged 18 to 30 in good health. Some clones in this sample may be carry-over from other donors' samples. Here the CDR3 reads CASSLWVNTEAFF. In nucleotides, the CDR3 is TGTGCCAGCAGCCTCTGGGTGAACACTGAAGCTTTCTTT.